The T cell receptor (beta chain) described here comes from a study of PD-1 blockade in classical Hodgkin lymphoma. Overall study findings and caveats: Although disease activity or prior therapy may be involved, causes of the repertoire differences remain undefined.

In regard to this clone: The antigen is undetermined.

Only in-frame clones appear in the TCRdb table, and some are missing; sequencing was by immunoSEQ multiplex PCR. The sample records about 46,000 clones, 73% being singletons. Each of the patients experienced relapse following autologous stem cell transplantation, and their brentuximab vedotin exposure differed. The V end was cut by 1 base, the J end by 0 bases, with 12 bases between. The CDR3 has 16 residues. Germline V gene data show CDR1 as LGHNT and CDR2 as FRNRAP. The sequencing used peripheral blood mononuclear cells (PBMCs), collected at baseline. This sequence originates from a human donor with classical Hodgkin lymphoma. The chain employs TRBV12-5 and TRBJ1-2; D not certain. The DNA of the CDR3 is TGTGCTAGTGGTTTGGGGTTCTCCTCGACTAACTATGGCTACACCTTC. Its translation: CASGLGFSSTNYGYTF.